This T cell receptor beta chain derives from a study of control samples from healthy donors and cancer patients. The V end was cut by 0 bases, the J end by 4 bases, with 2 bases between. Germline V CDR1 and CDR2: SGHDT, YYEEEE. The CDR3 runs to 11 residues. Measured with immunoSEQ multiplex PCR; TCRdb has only the in-frame clones, and not every one. Among 120,000 or so clones listed, roughly 87% were seen once. The chain joins TRBV5-6 to TRBJ2-7; the D is unclear. The receptor's source is a middle-aged man in good health. The specimen was blood. Here the CDR3 DNA reads TGTGCCAGCAGCTTGGTGTACGAGCAGTACTTC. Translation: CASSLVYEQYF. Full variable domain (missing parts from reference TRBV5-6 and TRBJ2-7): DAGVTQSPTHLIKTRGQQVTLRCSPKSGHDTVSWYQQALGQGPQFIFQYYEEEERQRGNFPDRFSGHQFPNYSSELNVNALLLGDSALYLCASSLVYEQYFGPGTRLTVT.